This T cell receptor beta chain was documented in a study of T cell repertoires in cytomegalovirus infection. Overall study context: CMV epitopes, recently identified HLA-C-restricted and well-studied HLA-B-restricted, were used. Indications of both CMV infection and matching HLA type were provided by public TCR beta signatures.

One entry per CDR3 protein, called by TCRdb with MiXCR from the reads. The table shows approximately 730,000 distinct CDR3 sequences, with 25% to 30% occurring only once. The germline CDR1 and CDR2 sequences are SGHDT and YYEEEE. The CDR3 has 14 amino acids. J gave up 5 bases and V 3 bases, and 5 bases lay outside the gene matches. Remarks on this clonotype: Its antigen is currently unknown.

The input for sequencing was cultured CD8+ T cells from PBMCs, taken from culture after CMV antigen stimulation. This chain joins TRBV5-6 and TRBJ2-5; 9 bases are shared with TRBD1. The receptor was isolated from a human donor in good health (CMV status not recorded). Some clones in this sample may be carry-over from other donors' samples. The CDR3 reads CASSSGDREETQYF. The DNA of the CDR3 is TGTGCCAGCAGCTCTGGGGACAGGGAGGAGACCCAGTACTTC.